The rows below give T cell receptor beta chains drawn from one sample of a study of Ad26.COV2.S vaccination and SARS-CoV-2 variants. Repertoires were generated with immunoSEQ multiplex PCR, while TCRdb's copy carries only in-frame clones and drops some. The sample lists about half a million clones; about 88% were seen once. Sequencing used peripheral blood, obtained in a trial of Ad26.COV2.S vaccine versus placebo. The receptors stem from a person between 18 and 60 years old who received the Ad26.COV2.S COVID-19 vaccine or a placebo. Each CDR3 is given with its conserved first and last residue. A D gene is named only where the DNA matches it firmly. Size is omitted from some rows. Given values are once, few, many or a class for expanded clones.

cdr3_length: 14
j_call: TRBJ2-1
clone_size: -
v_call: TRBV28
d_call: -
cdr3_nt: TGTGCCAGCAGTAAAATCCGCAGGGGTTATGAGCAGTTCTTC
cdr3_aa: CASSKIRRGYEQFF

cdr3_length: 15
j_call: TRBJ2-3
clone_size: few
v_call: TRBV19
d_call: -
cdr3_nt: TGTGCCAGTAGTTCGCTAGCGACGGTAACAGATACGCAGTATTTT
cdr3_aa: CASSSLATVTDTQYF

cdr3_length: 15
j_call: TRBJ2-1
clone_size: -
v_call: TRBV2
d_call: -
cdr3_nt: TGTGCCAGCAGTGGTACAGGAAGCTCCTACAATGAGCAGTTCTTC
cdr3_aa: CASSGTGSSYNEQFF

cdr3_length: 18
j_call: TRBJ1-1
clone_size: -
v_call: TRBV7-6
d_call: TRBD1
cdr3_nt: TGTGCCAGCAGCTTAGAATCCGGGGCAGGGGGTATGAACACTGAAGCTTTCTTT
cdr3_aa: CASSLESGAGGMNTEAFF

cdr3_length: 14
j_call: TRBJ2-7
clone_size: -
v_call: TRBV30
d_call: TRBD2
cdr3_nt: TGTGCCTGGAGTACGGGGGGGAGCTCCTACGAGCAGTACTTC
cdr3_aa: CAWSTGGSSYEQYF

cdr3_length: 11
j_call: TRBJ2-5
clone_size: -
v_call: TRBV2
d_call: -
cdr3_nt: TGTGCCAGCAGCGACAGAGAGACCCAGTACTTC
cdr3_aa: CASSDRETQYF

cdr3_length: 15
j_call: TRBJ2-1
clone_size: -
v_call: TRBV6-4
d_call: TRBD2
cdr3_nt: TGTGCCAGCAGCGAGAGCGGGAGCTGGCGAGGTGAGCAGTTCTTC
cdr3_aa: CASSESGSWRGEQFF

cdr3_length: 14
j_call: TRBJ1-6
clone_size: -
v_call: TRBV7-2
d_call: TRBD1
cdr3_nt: TGTGCCAGCAGCCTTACAGGGGCTAATTCACCCCTCCACTTT
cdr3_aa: CASSLTGANSPLHF

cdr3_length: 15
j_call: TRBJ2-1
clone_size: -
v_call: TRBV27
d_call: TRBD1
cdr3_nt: TGTGCCAGCACTCCGGGACAGAGGGTAAACAATGAGCAGTTCTTC
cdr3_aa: CASTPGQRVNNEQFF

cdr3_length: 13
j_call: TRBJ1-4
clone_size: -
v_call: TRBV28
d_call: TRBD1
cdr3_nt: TGTGCCACCCAGGGACAGGGGAATGAAAAACTGTTTTTT
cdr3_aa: CATQGQGNEKLFF

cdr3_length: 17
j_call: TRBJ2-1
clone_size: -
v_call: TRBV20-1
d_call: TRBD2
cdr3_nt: TGCAGTGCTAGTTCCGGACTAGCTATGAGCTCCTACAATGAGCAGTTCTTC
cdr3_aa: CSASSGLAMSSYNEQFF

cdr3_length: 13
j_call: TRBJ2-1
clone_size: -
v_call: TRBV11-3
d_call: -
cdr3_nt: TGTGCCAGCAGCTTAGAATCTCACAATGAGCAGTTCTTC
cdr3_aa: CASSLESHNEQFF

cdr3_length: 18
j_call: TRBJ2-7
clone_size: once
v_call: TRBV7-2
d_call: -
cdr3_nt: TGTGCCAGCAGCTTAGGTGTACGGGGCAGGGTAGCCCACTACGAGCAGTACTTC
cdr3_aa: CASSLGVRGRVAHYEQYF

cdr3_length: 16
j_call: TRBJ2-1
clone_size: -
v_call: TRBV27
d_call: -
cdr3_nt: TGTGCCAGCAGCGCTGGACCCGTTCAGTCCTACAATGAGCAGTTCTTC
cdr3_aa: CASSAGPVQSYNEQFF

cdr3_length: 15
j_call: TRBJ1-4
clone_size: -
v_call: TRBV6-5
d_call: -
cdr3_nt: TGTGCCAGCAGTTACGACAACCCAACTAATGAAAAACTGTTTTTT
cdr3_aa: CASSYDNPTNEKLFF

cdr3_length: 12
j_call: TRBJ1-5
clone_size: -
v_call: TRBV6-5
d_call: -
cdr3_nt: TGTGCCAGCAGTCGACAGGATCAGCCCCAGCATTTT
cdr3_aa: CASSRQDQPQHF

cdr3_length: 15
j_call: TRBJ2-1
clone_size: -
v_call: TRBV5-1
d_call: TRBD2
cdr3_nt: TGCGCCAGCAGCAAAAGCGGGGGGCAATACAATGAGCAGTTCTTC
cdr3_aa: CASSKSGGQYNEQFF

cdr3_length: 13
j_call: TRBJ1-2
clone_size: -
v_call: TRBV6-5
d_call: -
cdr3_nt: TGTGCCAGCACCCCTGGCGGGGGGTTTCGCTACACCTTC
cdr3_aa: CASTPGGGFRYTF

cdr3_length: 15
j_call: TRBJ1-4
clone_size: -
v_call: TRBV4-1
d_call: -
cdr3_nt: TGCGCCAGCAGCCAAGAGTGGGGGCTTAATGAAAAACTGTTTTTT
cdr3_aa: CASSQEWGLNEKLFF

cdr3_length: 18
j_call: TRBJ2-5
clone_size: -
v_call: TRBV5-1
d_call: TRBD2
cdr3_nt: TGCGCCAGCAGCCCTACCGGGACTAGCGGGACTAAGCGAGAGACCCAGTACTTC
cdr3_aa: CASSPTGTSGTKRETQYF

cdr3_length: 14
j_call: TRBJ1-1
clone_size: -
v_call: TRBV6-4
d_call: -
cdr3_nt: TGTGCCAGCAGAAAAGAAGAGGGTGTCACTGAAGCTTTCTTT
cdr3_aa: CASRKEEGVTEAFF

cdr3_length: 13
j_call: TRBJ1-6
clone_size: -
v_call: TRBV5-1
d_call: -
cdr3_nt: TGCGCCAGCAGACCGGTCTCTAATTCACCCCTCCACTTT
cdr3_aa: CASRPVSNSPLHF

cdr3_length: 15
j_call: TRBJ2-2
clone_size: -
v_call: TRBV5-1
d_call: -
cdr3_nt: TGCGCCAGCAGACCAGCCCCCCTAGAAACCGGGGAGCTGTTTTTT
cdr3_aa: CASRPAPLETGELFF

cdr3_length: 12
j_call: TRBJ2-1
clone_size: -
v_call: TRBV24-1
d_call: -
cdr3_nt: TGTGCCACCAGTGAAGGGGACAATGAGCAGTTCTTC
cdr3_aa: CATSEGDNEQFF

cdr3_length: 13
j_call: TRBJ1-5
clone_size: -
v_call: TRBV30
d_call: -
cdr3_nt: TGTGCCTGTAAGATCGGGCGGGACCAGCCCCAGCATTTT
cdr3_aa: CACKIGRDQPQHF

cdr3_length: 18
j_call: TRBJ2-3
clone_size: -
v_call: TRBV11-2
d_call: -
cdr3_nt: TGTGCCAGCAGCTTATGGGGCGTGGGGGGAGTCGGGGCAGATACGCAGTATTTT
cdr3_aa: CASSLWGVGGVGADTQYF

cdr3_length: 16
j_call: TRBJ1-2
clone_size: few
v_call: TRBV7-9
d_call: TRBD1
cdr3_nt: TGTGCCAGCAGCTTAGTAACGGGACAGGATTCCTATGGCTACACCTTC
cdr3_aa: CASSLVTGQDSYGYTF